The text below deals with one T cell receptor (beta chain). Its antigen remains unidentified. What was sequenced were expressed TCRB transcripts, since all of the isolated RNA had been reverse transcribed. Sequencing used immunoSEQ multiplex PCR; TCRdb keeps in-frame clones, though not all of them. Here the sample spans just under 150,000 clones, over 9.5% being singletons. These data belong to a study of beta chain features in type 1 diabetes. Whole-study results and caveats: In patients and controls equally, PCR might favor templates that are shorter. Across all four CD4+ subsets, people with type 1 diabetes showed modestly shorter TCRB CDR3s. The study found fewer insertions and more deletions at VDJ junctions in type 1 diabetes patients.

In all sorted populations, purity surpassed 95%. This TCR derives from a man aged 18-30 years in good health. The sample taken for sequencing was naive CD4+ T cells from blood.

The chain's CDR3 is CASSEGGTSGSYEQYF. DNA of the CDR3: TGTGCCAGCAGTGAGGGGGGGACTAGCGGTTCCTACGAGCAGTACTTC. V usage is TRBV6-1 and J usage is TRBJ2-7; 11 positions agree with TRBD2. From germline, CDR1 is MNHNS and CDR2 SASEGT. This CDR3 is built from 16 residues. V trimming: 3 bases; J trimming: 1 base; junction bases outside the gene matches: 5.